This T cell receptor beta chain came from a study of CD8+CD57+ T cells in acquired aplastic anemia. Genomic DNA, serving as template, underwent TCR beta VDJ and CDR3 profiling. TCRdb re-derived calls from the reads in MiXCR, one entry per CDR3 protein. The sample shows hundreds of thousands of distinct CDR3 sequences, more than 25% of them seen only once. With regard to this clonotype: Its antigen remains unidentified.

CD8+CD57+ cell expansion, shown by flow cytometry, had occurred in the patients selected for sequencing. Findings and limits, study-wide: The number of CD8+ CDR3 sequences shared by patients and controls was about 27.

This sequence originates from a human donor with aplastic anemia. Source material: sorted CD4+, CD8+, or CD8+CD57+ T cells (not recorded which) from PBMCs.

The CDR3 protein is CAISESTRGSPDEQFF. As DNA, the CDR3 is TGTGCCATCAGTGAGTCGACTCGGGGCAGCCCGGATGAGCAGTTCTTC. V is TRBV10-3 and J is TRBJ2-1; tentatively, D is TRBD1 or TRBD2 (5 bases each). V was shortened by 0 bases and J by 8 bases, with 17 bases between the two germline ends. This CDR3 has 16 residues. The germline V gene has CDR1 ENHRY and CDR2 SYGVKD.